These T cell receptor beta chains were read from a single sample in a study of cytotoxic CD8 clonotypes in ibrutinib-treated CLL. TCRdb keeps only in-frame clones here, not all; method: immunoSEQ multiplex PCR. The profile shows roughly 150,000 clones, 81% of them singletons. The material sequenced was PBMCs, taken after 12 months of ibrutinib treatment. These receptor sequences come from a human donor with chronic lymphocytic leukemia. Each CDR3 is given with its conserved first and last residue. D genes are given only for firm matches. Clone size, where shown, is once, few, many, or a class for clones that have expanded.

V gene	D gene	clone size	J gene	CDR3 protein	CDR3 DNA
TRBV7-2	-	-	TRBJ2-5	CASSFVRLQETQYF	TGTGCCAGCAGCTTCGTCAGATTGCAAGAGACCCAGTACTTC
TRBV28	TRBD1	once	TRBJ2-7	CASSRTGLTYEQYF	TGTGCCAGCAGTCGGACAGGGTTAACCTACGAGCAGTACTTC
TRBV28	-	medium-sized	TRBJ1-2	CASSSEGVRSTF	TGTGCCAGCAGTTCCGAAGGGGTAAGGTCTACCTTC
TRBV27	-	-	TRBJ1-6	CASRSGRVLHSPLHF	TGTGCCAGCAGGTCGGGCCGCGTTTTGCATTCACCCCTCCACTTT
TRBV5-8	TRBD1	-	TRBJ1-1	CASSLGGTGNTEAFF	TGTGCCAGCAGCTTGGGAGGGACAGGGAACACTGAAGCTTTCTTT
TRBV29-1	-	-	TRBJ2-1	CSARTPGLSLNEQFF	TGCAGCGCCAGAACCCCGGGACTCTCACTCAATGAGCAGTTCTTC
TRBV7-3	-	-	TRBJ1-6	CASSQVEGNNSPLHF	TGTGCCAGCAGCCAGGTTGAAGGGAATAATTCACCCCTCCACTTT
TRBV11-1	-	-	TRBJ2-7	CASSSGGQSSYEQYF	TGTGCCAGCAGCTCTGGGGGGCAGAGCTCCTACGAGCAGTACTTC
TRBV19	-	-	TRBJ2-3	CASSGVATDTQYF	TGTGCCAGTAGTGGGGTCGCCACAGATACGCAGTATTTT
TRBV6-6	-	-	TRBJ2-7	CASRPAPGPAPLEQYF	TGTGCCAGCAGGCCCGCTCCGGGACCGGCACCCCTCGAGCAGTACTTC
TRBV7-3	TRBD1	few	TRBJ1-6	CASSDRGGYNSPLHF	TGTGCCAGCAGCGACAGGGGTGGCTATAATTCACCCCTCCACTTT
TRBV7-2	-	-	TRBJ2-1	CASSLVSSQDEQFF	TGTGCCAGCAGCTTAGTATCATCCCAGGATGAGCAGTTCTTC
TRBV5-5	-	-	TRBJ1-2	CASSSWLGGYTF	TGTGCCAGCAGTTCATGGTTAGGAGGCTACACCTTC
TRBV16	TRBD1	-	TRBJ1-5	CASSSTGTPHSNQPQHF	TGTGCCAGCAGCTCGACAGGGACACCGCATAGCAATCAGCCCCAGCATTTT
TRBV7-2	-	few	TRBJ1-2	CASSGLAGTYGYTF	TGTGCCAGCAGCGGACTCGCGGGGACCTATGGCTACACCTTC
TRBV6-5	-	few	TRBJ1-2	CASSPFGLNYGYTF	TGTGCCAGCAGTCCCTTTGGGCTGAACTATGGCTACACCTTC
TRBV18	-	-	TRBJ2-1	CASSQGRSYNEQFF	TGTGCCAGCTCACAGGGACGAAGCTACAATGAGCAGTTCTTC
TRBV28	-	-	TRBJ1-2	CASSLSDYGYTF	TGTGCCAGCAGTTTAAGCGACTATGGCTACACCTTC
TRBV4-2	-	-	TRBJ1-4	CASSPGQSTNEKLFF	TGTGCCAGCAGCCCCGGACAGTCAACTAATGAAAAACTGTTTTTT
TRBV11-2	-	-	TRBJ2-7	CASSLGHEQYF	TGTGCCAGCAGCTTAGGACACGAGCAGTACTTC
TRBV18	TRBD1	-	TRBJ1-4	CASSLGTGFEKLFF	TGTGCCAGCTCACTCGGGACAGGGTTTGAAAAACTGTTTTTT
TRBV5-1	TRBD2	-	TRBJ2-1	CASSSSGRFDNEQFF	TGCGCCAGCAGCTCCAGCGGGAGATTTGACAATGAGCAGTTCTTC
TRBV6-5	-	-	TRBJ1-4	CASSAGQQNEKLFF	TGTGCCAGCAGCGCCGGACAGCAAAATGAAAAACTGTTTTTT
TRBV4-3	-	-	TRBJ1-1	CASSQDPSGPRWAFF	TGCGCCAGCAGCCAAGATCCCTCAGGGCCTCGGTGGGCTTTCTTT
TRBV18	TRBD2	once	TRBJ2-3	CASSQNSGGADTQYF	TGTGCCAGCTCTCAGAATAGCGGGGGAGCAGATACGCAGTATTTT
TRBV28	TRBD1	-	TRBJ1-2	CASSGFTGTADGYTF	TGTGCCAGCAGTGGATTTACCGGGACAGCAGATGGCTACACCTTC
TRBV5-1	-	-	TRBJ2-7	CASSGPGAAEQYF	TGCGCCAGCAGCGGCCCCGGGGCCGCCGAGCAGTACTTC
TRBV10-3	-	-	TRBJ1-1	CAISLDRNTEAFF	TGTGCCATCAGTCTGGACAGGAACACTGAAGCTTTCTTT
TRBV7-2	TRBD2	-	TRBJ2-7	CASSPPPSGRVAYEQYF	TGTGCCAGCAGCCCGCCGCCTAGCGGGAGGGTGGCCTACGAGCAGTACTTC
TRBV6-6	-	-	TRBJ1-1	CASMTPGGGTEAFF	TGTGCCAGCATGACTCCGGGGGGGGGCACTGAAGCTTTCTTT
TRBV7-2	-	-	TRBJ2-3	CASSPSGTSTDTQYF	TGTGCCAGCAGCCCCAGTGGGACCAGCACAGATACGCAGTATTTT
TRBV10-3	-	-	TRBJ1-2	CAITVGPDEGGYTF	TGTGCCATCACCGTCGGACCGGACGAAGGGGGCTACACCTTC
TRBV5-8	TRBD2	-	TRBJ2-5	CASSFSGGAGLGETQYF	TGTGCCAGCAGCTTCTCCGGGGGGGCCGGTCTTGGAGAGACCCAGTACTTC
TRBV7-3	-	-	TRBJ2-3	CASSLTWKEDTQYF	TGTGCCAGCAGCTTAACGTGGAAAGAAGATACGCAGTATTTT
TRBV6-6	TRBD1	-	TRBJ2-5	CASGDRVGSSGTQYF	TGTGCCAGCGGGGACAGGGTAGGGTCCTCCGGGACCCAGTACTTC
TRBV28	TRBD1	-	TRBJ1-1	CASSSRGTGLEAFF	TGTGCCAGCTCCTCGAGGGGGACAGGGCTTGAAGCTTTCTTT
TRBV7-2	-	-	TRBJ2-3	CASSHSDTQYF	TGTGCCAGCAGCCATTCAGATACGCAGTATTTT
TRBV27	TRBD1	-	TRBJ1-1	CASSPTGWVTEAFF	TGTGCCAGCAGCCCGACAGGGTGGGTCACTGAAGCTTTCTTT
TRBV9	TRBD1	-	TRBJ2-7	CASSVVDRGGSEQYF	TGTGCCAGCAGCGTAGTGGACAGGGGAGGGTCCGAGCAGTACTTC
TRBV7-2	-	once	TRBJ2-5	CASSLVGVRLQETQYF	TGTGCCAGCAGCTTAGTAGGTGTACGGTTGCAAGAGACCCAGTACTTC
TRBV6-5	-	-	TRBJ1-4	CASSPGRDGEKLFF	TGTGCCAGCAGTCCCGGCAGGGATGGTGAAAAACTGTTTTTT
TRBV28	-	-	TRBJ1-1	CASTGPMNTEAFF	TGTGCCAGCACAGGGCCTATGAACACTGAAGCTTTCTTT
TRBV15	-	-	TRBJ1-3	CATSRLSGGFGNTIYF	TGTGCCACCAGCAGATTATCCGGGGGTTTCGGGAACACCATATATTTT
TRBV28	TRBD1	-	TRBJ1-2	CASSLDLRQGLFF	TGTGCCAGCAGTCTAGACCTTCGACAGGGGCTGTTCTTC
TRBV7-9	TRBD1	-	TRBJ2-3	CASSPRGQYGTDTQYF	TGTGCCAGCAGCCCGAGGGGGCAGTATGGCACAGATACGCAGTATTTT
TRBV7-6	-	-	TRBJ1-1	CASSADLNTEAFF	TGTGCCAGCAGCGCGGACTTGAACACTGAAGCTTTCTTT
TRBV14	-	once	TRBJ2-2	CASSQVWNTGELFF	TGTGCCAGCAGCCAAGTTTGGAACACCGGGGAGCTGTTTTTT
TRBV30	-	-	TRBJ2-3	CAWSVRSGMQDTQYF	TGTGCCTGGAGTGTACGGAGCGGCATGCAAGATACGCAGTATTTT
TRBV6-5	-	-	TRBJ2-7	CASSALGTREQYF	TGTGCCAGCAGCGCACTAGGGACTCGCGAGCAGTACTTC
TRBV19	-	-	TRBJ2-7	CASSDRIAGAYEQYF	TGTGCCAGTAGTGATAGGATAGCAGGGGCCTACGAGCAGTACTTC
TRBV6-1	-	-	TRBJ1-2	CASSTPGYGYTF	TGTGCCAGCAGTACCCCAGGCTATGGCTACACCTTC
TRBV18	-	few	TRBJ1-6	CASSPPLGNNSPLHF	TGTGCCAGCTCACCACCGTTGGGGAATAATTCACCCCTCCACTTT
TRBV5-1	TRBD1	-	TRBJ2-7	CASSSTGGYEQYF	TGCGCCAGCAGCTCGACAGGGGGGTACGAGCAGTACTTC
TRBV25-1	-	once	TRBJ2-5	CASSEFHGQETQYF	TGTGCCAGCAGTGAATTTCACGGACAAGAGACCCAGTACTTC